What follows describes a single T cell receptor beta chain. This sample was taken from a study of blood T cell repertoires in COVID-19. The data were produced by immunoSEQ multiplex PCR, yet TCRdb's version contains in-frame clones alone and is incomplete. The sample yields more than 90,000 clones, 70% to 85% seen once. This CDR3 region has 16 residues. V gave up 2 bases and J gave up 1 base, with 12 bases separating them. Germline CDR1 is MDHEN and CDR2 is SYDVKM. This TCR was sampled from a woman aged 55-75 years in a cohort sampled during active or convalescent COVID-19. Sequenced sample: peripheral blood. The rearrangement links TRBV28 to TRBJ1-5; the D gene is possibly TRBD1 (5 bases). CDR3 residues: CASSLPQGGSNQPQHF. CDR3 DNA: TGTGCCAGCAGTTTACCCCAGGGTGGGAGCAATCAGCCCCAGCATTTT.